This is a list of T cell receptor beta chains from one sample in a study of blood T cell repertoires in COVID-19. Some clones are missing from TCRdb's copy, which holds only in-frame ones; the method was immunoSEQ multiplex PCR. This table has some 50,000 clones, 86% appearing once. The specimen was peripheral blood. These receptors were collected from an elderly man with acute or convalescent COVID-19. Both conserved end residues are part of each CDR3. Each record gives: J gene, D gene, V gene, clone size, CDR3 protein, CDR3 DNA. The D gene is left open where the match is weak. Size is stated for part of the rows, as once, few or many counts, or as a class when the clone is expanded.

TRBJ2-2	.	TRBV9	.	CASSTRTVNTGELFF	TGTGCCAGCAGCACCCGGACAGTGAACACCGGGGAGCTGTTTTTT
TRBJ2-7	.	TRBV6-5	.	CASSYVGAPYEQYF	TGTGCCAGCAGTTACGTGGGGGCGCCCTACGAGCAGTACTTC
TRBJ1-6	TRBD1	TRBV2	.	CASTQGQGDYGDNSPLHF	TGTGCCAGCACGCAGGGACAGGGTGATTACGGTGATAATTCACCCCTCCACTTT
TRBJ1-1	.	TRBV6-5	.	CASTDNVGNTEAFF	TGTGCCAGCACCGACAACGTAGGGAACACTGAAGCTTTCTTT
TRBJ2-2	TRBD1	TRBV18	once	CASSPRTGANTGELFF	TGTGCCAGCTCACCAAGGACAGGAGCGAACACCGGGGAGCTGTTTTTT
TRBJ1-1	.	TRBV19	.	CASRGRGTNTEAFF	TGTGCCAGTAGAGGAAGGGGAACAAACACTGAAGCTTTCTTT
TRBJ2-1	.	TRBV5-1	.	CASREAVSSYNEQFF	TGCGCCAGCAGAGAAGCGGTTAGCTCCTACAATGAGCAGTTCTTC
TRBJ2-5	TRBD2	TRBV5-8	.	CASSLGLAEQETQYF	TGTGCCAGCAGCTTGGGACTAGCTGAACAAGAGACCCAGTACTTC
TRBJ1-2	.	TRBV19	.	CASSQTGGYTF	TGTGCCAGTAGCCAAACAGGGGGCTACACCTTC
TRBJ1-6	.	TRBV30	.	CAWINRGGHNSPLHF	TGTGCCTGGATAAACCGGGGGGGACATAATTCACCCCTCCACTTT
TRBJ2-5	TRBD1	TRBV9	.	CASSPRNSGDRGTQYF	TGTGCCAGCAGCCCCCGAAATAGCGGGGACAGGGGAACCCAGTACTTC
TRBJ2-4	TRBD1	TRBV9	once	CASSSSGQAGNIQYF	TGTGCCAGCAGCTCGAGCGGACAGGCCGGAAACATTCAGTACTTC
TRBJ1-1	.	TRBV6-4	.	CASSARLNTEAFF	TGTGCCAGCAGCGCCCGGTTGAACACTGAAGCTTTCTTT
TRBJ1-6	TRBD1	TRBV19	few	CASSIPRDRGYNSPLHF	TGTGCCAGTAGTATCCCCCGGGACAGGGGTTATAATTCACCCCTCCACTTT
TRBJ1-2	TRBD1	TRBV7-6	.	CASSLGQGGNYGYTF	TGTGCCAGCAGCTTAGGACAGGGTGGGAACTATGGCTACACCTTC
TRBJ1-2	TRBD1	TRBV12-3/TRBV12-4	.	CASSFGDRKEGF	TGTGCCAGCAGTTTTGGGGACAGAAAAGAAGGTTTC
TRBJ1-2	TRBD1	TRBV14	few	CASSLSRQGQLTIYGYTF	TGTGCCAGCAGCCTTTCAAGACAGGGACAACTCACCATCTATGGCTACACCTTC
TRBJ2-7	.	TRBV19	.	CASSTARNSLVSEQYF	TGTGCCAGTAGTACCGCTCGAAACAGCTTGGTTTCCGAGCAGTACTTC
TRBJ1-2	.	TRBV18	.	CASSPRQDDGYTF	TGTGCCAGCTCACCACGACAGGACGATGGCTACACCTTC
TRBJ2-3	.	TRBV30	.	CAWSKDSVADTQYF	TGTGCCTGGAGTAAGGACAGCGTAGCGGATACGCAGTATTTT
TRBJ2-1	TRBD2	TRBV7-2	once	CASSLPHRKTSGFYNEQFF	TGTGCCAGCAGCTTACCCCACCGAAAGACTAGCGGGTTCTACAATGAGCAGTTCTTC
TRBJ2-3	.	TRBV7-8	once	CASSDRGIGSTDTQYF	TGTGCCAGCAGCGATCGAGGGATTGGGAGCACAGATACGCAGTATTTT
TRBJ2-5	.	TRBV5-5	.	CASSHGGHEETQYF	TGTGCCAGCAGCCACGGCGGTCACGAAGAGACCCAGTACTTC
TRBJ2-7	TRBD1	TRBV2	.	CASSLRDRGSGEQYF	TGTGCCAGCAGCCTCCGGGACAGGGGAAGTGGCGAGCAGTACTTC
TRBJ2-7	TRBD1	TRBV5-4	.	CASSLDRVLNEQYF	TGTGCCAGCAGCCTGGACAGGGTCCTCAACGAGCAGTACTTC
TRBJ1-2	.	TRBV12-3/TRBV12-4	.	CASSSGQNYGYTF	TGTGCCAGCAGCAGCGGCCAGAACTATGGCTACACCTTC
TRBJ2-1	TRBD2	TRBV18	.	CASSPRDYNNEQFF	TGTGCCAGCTCACCACGGGACTACAACAATGAGCAGTTCTTC
TRBJ1-1	.	TRBV27	.	CASRRGRVANTEAFF	TGTGCCAGCAGACGCGGGAGGGTGGCGAACACTGAAGCTTTCTTT
TRBJ1-1	.	TRBV5-1	.	CASSPGFLNTEAFF	TGCGCCAGCAGCCCGGGATTTTTGAACACTGAAGCTTTCTTT
TRBJ1-1	TRBD1	TRBV12-3/TRBV12-4	.	CASSFNRGLGAFF	TGTGCCAGCAGTTTTAACAGGGGGCTCGGGGCTTTCTTT
TRBJ2-5	TRBD2	TRBV11-2	.	CASSPNPSGEETQYF	TGTGCCAGCAGCCCCAACCCCAGCGGGGAAGAGACCCAGTACTTC
TRBJ1-1	TRBD1	TRBV4-1	.	CASSQEVQGAGEAFF	TGCGCCAGCAGCCAAGAGGTTCAGGGGGCAGGTGAAGCTTTCTTT
TRBJ1-2	.	TRBV19	once	CASSIYRIGGADYGYTF	TGTGCCAGTAGTATCTACCGTATCGGGGGGGCGGACTATGGCTACACCTTC
TRBJ1-5	.	TRBV12-5	.	CASGLVLRGGHNQPQHF	TGTGCTAGTGGTTTGGTATTGAGAGGGGGACACAATCAGCCCCAGCATTTT
TRBJ2-1	TRBD2	TRBV9	.	CASSVAPLRLAGGYNEQFF	TGTGCCAGCAGCGTAGCCCCCCTAAGACTAGCGGGGGGCTACAATGAGCAGTTCTTC
TRBJ1-1	TRBD1	TRBV10-2	.	CASRAPGTGGLNTEAFF	TGCGCCAGCAGAGCCCCCGGGACAGGGGGCTTAAACACTGAAGCTTTCTTT
TRBJ1-2	TRBD1	TRBV6-5	.	CASRRQGGGYTF	TGTGCCAGCCGCCGACAGGGGGGGGGCTACACCTTC
TRBJ2-7	.	TRBV6-6	.	CASSYSSGSSYEQYF	TGTGCCAGCAGTTACTCGAGCGGAAGCTCCTACGAGCAGTACTTC
TRBJ2-7	TRBD1	TRBV14	.	CASSHPGGGQGDF	TGTGCCAGCAGCCACCCCGGTGGTGGACAGGGGGACTTC
TRBJ2-1	TRBD2	TRBV3-1/TRBV3-2	once	CASSRTSGGAYNEQFF	TGTGCCAGCAGCCGGACTAGCGGGGGGGCTTACAATGAGCAGTTCTTC
TRBJ2-5	TRBD2	TRBV2	.	CASSARLARLQETQYF	TGTGCCAGCAGTGCTAGACTAGCGAGGCTTCAAGAGACCCAGTACTTC